This entry lists 9 T cell receptor beta chains sequenced from one sample in a study of CD8 T cells in Susac syndrome. RNA totalling about 0.5 to 1 ug underwent reverse transcription with random hexamers. From the immunoSEQ multiplex PCR reads, TCRdb called clonotypes with MiXCR, one entry per CDR3 protein. The sample has some 260,000 distinct CDR3 sequences, roughly 81% seen once. Input material: CD8+ T cells from PBMCs. The receptor set was obtained from a human donor with multiple sclerosis.

This clonotype was recorded once. The rearrangement uses TRBV27 and TRBJ1-4; TRBD1 is a possible D gene (6 bases). Germline V lookup: CDR1 MNHEY, CDR2 SMNVEV (reference sequence). The CDR3 extends over 15 amino acids. The V and J ends lost 6 bases and 4 bases respectively, with 15 bases between them. CDR3 coding DNA: TGTGCCAGCAGGGGGGGGGCGATGGGTAATGAAAAACTGTTTTTT. Translated, it gives CASRGGAMGNEKLFF.

The chain couples TRBV14 to TRBJ2-7, with a possible D match to TRBD2 (5 bases). V was shortened by 1 base and J by 5 bases, with 12 bases between the two germline ends. CDR3 size: 14 residues. Germline CDR1 is SGHDN and CDR2 is FVKESK. The CDR3 is CASSQGEGTDEQYF. As DNA, the CDR3 is TGTGCCAGCAGCCAAGGCGAGGGTACGGACGAGCAGTACTTC.

This clonotype occurred a few times. The CDR3 spells CASRGATYEQYF. The DNA for the CDR3 is TGCGCCAGCAGAGGGGCGACCTACGAGCAGTACTTC. The J gene is TRBJ2-7, the V gene TRBV5-1, with D possibly matching TRBD1 (5 bases). Germline-derived CDR1 and CDR2 are SGHRS and YFSETQ. V was clipped by 5 bases and J by 2 bases, with 8 bases between them. This CDR3 has 12 residues.

This rearrangement joins TRBV5-4 to TRBJ2-1, with a possible D match to TRBD1 (6 bases). The CDR3 is 13 residues long. Germline V CDR1 and CDR2: SGHNT, YYREEE (reference sequence). Trimming stripped 3 bases from V and 10 bases from J, with 14 bases between. For the CDR3, the DNA is TGTGCCAGCAGCTACTGGACAGTCGAAGAGCAGTTCTTC. It is translated as CASSYWTVEEQFF.

V is TRBV28 and J is TRBJ1-5; D ambiguous. Germline CDR1 is MDHEN and CDR2 is SYDVKM. The CDR3 totals 16 residues. Trimming removed 6 bases from V and 0 bases from J, with 15 bases in between. The CDR3 DNA follows: TGTGCCAGCAGCTCTGACGGATGGTATAGCAATCAGCCCCAGCATTTT. Protein sequence: CASSSDGWYSNQPQHF.

This clonotype came up a few times. V is TRBV6-5 and J is TRBJ2-3; 7 bases match TRBD2. Trimming took 2 bases from V and 3 from J; bases not matched to a gene: 8. Germline-derived CDR1 and CDR2 are MNHEY and SVGAGI. This CDR3 is 16 amino acids long. In DNA, the CDR3 is TGTGCCAGCAGTTACATCACGGGAGGTGTTACAGATACGCAGTATTTT. This gives the protein CASSYITGGVTDTQYF.

This chain joins TRBV19 and TRBJ1-5; D ambiguous. This CDR3 spans 15 amino acids. Germline loops: CDR1 LNHDA, CDR2 SQIVND (reference sequence). V was shortened by 4 bases and J by 1 base, with 11 bases between the two germline ends. The CDR3 DNA is TGTGCCAGTAGTACCCCCTCATACAGCAATCAGCCCCAGCATTTT. Amino acid sequence: CASSTPSYSNQPQHF.

The V gene is TRBV3-1, the J gene TRBJ2-2; 8 bases are a match to TRBD2. Germline CDR1 and CDR2: LGHDT and YNNKEL (reference sequence). CDR3 length: 16 amino acids. V trimming: 4 bases; J trimming: 1 base; junction bases outside the gene matches: 5. The CDR3 DNA sequence: TGTGCCAGCAGCCGCCGGACTAGCAGGAACACCGGGGAGCTGTTTTTT. Translating gives CASSRRTSRNTGELFF.

This clonotype was observed a single time. V usage is TRBV7-9 and J usage is TRBJ1-2, with TRBD1 identical over 12 bases. This CDR3 has 17 residues. V lost 4 bases to trimming and J lost 2 bases; unmatched junction nucleotides: 8. Germline V gene sequence: CDR1 SEHNR, CDR2 FQNEAQ (reference sequence). CDR3 sequence reads: CASSSPRDRGLNYGYTF. CDR3 nucleotides: TGTGCCAGCAGCTCGCCCCGGGACAGGGGGCTCAACTATGGCTACACCTTC.